Included here is one TCR beta chain sequence, with context. Its antigen is undetermined. The data originate from a study of T cell clusters in autoimmune cytopenias. The study's findings and limits: The T cell clusters were defined only in silico, without experimental functional validation. Clustering suggested that physiological T cell clusters were missing in primary autoimmune cytopenia patients.

Multiplex touch-down PCR amplified TRB using TRB-A and TRB-B pools in one tube. From the multiplex PCR reads, TCRdb lists one entry per CDR3 protein and no DNA. This sample's table has 7,000 to 9,500 distinct CDR3 sequences. The CDR3 sequence is 18 residues long. The germline V gene encodes CDR1 SGHTA and CDR2 FQGNSA. TRB was amplified from about 270 ng of peripheral blood genomic DNA per sample. The sample consisted of peripheral blood. The chain combines TRBV7-2 with TRBJ1-5; the D gene TCRdb calls, TRBD1, cannot be checked with no DNA. The TCR was taken from a human donor with an autoimmune cytopenia or autoimmune hepatitis (not recorded which). The chain's CDR3 is CASSSLLLGQGTRQPQHF. Full variable domain (missing parts from reference TRBV7-2 and TRBJ1-5): GAGVSQSPSNKVTEKGKDVELRCDPISGHTALYWYRQSLGQGLEFLIYFQGNSAPDKSGLPSDRFSAERTGGSVSTLTIQRTQQEDSAVYLCASSSLLLGQGTRQPQHFGDGTRLSIL.